The source of this T cell receptor (beta chain) is a study of shared clonotypes between healthy human individuals. Study results and limitations: The researchers took only blood, and tissue repertoires probably look different.

To note about this clone: Its antigen is still unknown.

Selected positively for CCR7 and CD45RO-negative, naive CD8 cells excluded terminally differentiated effector memory CD45RA+ cells. The donors were adults (healthy and HIV-negative) with no recent acute infections or vaccinations. The authors split each subset's genomic DNA evenly across several immunoSEQ plates. In the original analysis: Junction-only sequences without quality scores came from ImmunoSEQ, so filtering differed. Produced via immunoSEQ multiplex PCR; TCRdb's table is partial and in-frame only. That table furnishes V, J and clone size, whereas the DNA furnished D and trimming. The data contain around 2.1 million clones, 90% to 95% of them seen just once; the ten biggest clones take up over 1.5%. Germline V gene data show CDR1 as SGDLS and CDR2 as YYNGEE. CDR3 length: 16 amino acids. The V gene end was trimmed by 6 bases and the J gene end by 2 bases; junction bases not matched to a gene: 5.

V gene TRBV9 combines with J gene TRBJ2-6; 10 bases are a match to TRBD1. Sequences were obtained from naive CD8+ T cells from PBMCs. This TCR was sampled from a man aged 18 to 29 in good health. Some clones in this sample may be carry-over from other donors' samples. The DNA of the CDR3 is TGTGCCAGCAAAGGGGGACAGGGGACTGGGGCCAACGTCCTGACTTTC. Residues: CASKGGQGTGANVLTF.